The rows below give T cell receptor beta chains drawn from one sample of a study of siplizumab effects on memory and regulatory T cells. Sequencing used immunoSEQ multiplex PCR; TCRdb keeps in-frame clones, though not all of them. The sample shows 99,000 or so clones, around 94% of them seen only once. Sequenced input: non-Treg CD4+ T cells sorted from blood. Source of these receptors: a human donor in good health. CDR3s include the opening cysteine and the closing phenylalanine or tryptophan. A D gene is named only where the DNA matches it firmly. The listing skips clone size in some rows; elsewhere it reads once, few, many or a size class.

NA,NA,13,TRBV12-5,TRBJ2-5,CASGGGMLETQYF,TGTGCTAGTGGTGGTGGGATGTTAGAGACCCAGTACTTC
NA,TRBD1,17,TRBV5-1,TRBJ1-6,CASSFNLPGQGISPLHF,TGCGCCAGCAGCTTTAACCTGCCGGGACAGGGGATTTCACCCCTCCACTTT
NA,NA,11,TRBV28,TRBJ1-4,CASWGQRKLFF,TGTGCCAGCTGGGGACAACGAAAACTGTTTTTT
NA,NA,15,TRBV28,TRBJ1-4,CASRYHREGGEKLFF,TGTGCCAGCAGATATCACAGGGAGGGCGGTGAAAAACTGTTTTTT
NA,TRBD2,14,TRBV19,TRBJ2-1,CASSIEVAGGEQFF,TGTGCCAGTAGTATAGAGGTGGCGGGAGGTGAGCAGTTCTTC
NA,NA,12,TRBV30,TRBJ2-3,CAWSVSADTQYF,TGTGCCTGGAGTGTATCCGCAGATACGCAGTATTTT
NA,NA,13,TRBV5-6,TRBJ2-5,CASSLVDRPKQYF,TGTGCCAGCAGCTTGGTAGACAGGCCTAAGCAGTACTTC
NA,NA,14,TRBV28,TRBJ2-2,CASSLSGSNRELFF,TGTGCCAGCAGTTTATCAGGATCCAATCGGGAGCTGTTTTTT
NA,NA,13,TRBV6-6,TRBJ2-2,CASSKGPGGELFF,TGTGCCAGCTCGAAGGGCCCGGGCGGGGAGCTGTTTTTT
NA,NA,11,TRBV5-8,TRBJ1-4,CASSLVEKLFF,TGTGCCAGCAGCTTGGTCGAAAAACTGTTTTTT
NA,TRBD1,16,TRBV29-1,TRBJ2-6,CSVAGQPFSGANVLTF,TGCAGCGTTGCGGGACAGCCATTCTCTGGGGCCAACGTCCTGACTTTC
NA,NA,12,TRBV5-6,TRBJ2-3,CASSLSADTQYF,TGTGCCAGCAGCTTGAGCGCAGATACGCAGTATTTT
NA,NA,15,TRBV6-6,TRBJ2-7,CASSYAGSITYEQYF,TGTGCCAGCAGTTACGCCGGGTCTATTACCTACGAGCAGTACTTC
NA,TRBD1,15,TRBV11-2,TRBJ2-4,CATETTGTGSNIQYF,TGTGCCACCGAGACCACCGGGACAGGTAGTAACATTCAGTACTTC
NA,NA,17,TRBV2,TRBJ2-2,CASSGPGPRDNTGELFF,TGTGCCAGCAGTGGCCCCGGCCCCAGGGATAACACCGGGGAGCTGTTTTTT
NA,NA,19,TRBV13,TRBJ2-3,CASSLRWNLALSSTDTQYF,TGTGCCAGCAGCTTACGATGGAATCTAGCGCTATCTAGCACAGATACGCAGTATTTT
NA,NA,14,TRBV27,TRBJ1-2,CASSPQTDYYGYTF,TGTGCCAGCAGTCCCCAGACGGATTACTATGGCTACACCTTC
NA,NA,14,TRBV7-9,TRBJ1-5,CASSFKGRDQPQHF,TGTGCCAGCAGCTTTAAGGGAAGGGATCAGCCCCAGCATTTT
NA,NA,15,TRBV25-1,TRBJ2-2,CATPVAGQGVGELFF,TGTGCCACCCCCGTTGCGGGGCAGGGAGTCGGGGAGCTGTTTTTT
NA,NA,16,TRBV27,TRBJ1-1,CASSLYGGNLNTEAFF,TGTGCCAGCAGTTTATATGGCGGGAATCTGAACACTGAAGCTTTCTTT
NA,NA,14,TRBV27,TRBJ1-5,CASSLAGRDQPQHF,TGTGCCAGCAGTTTAGCGGGGAGGGATCAGCCCCAGCATTTT
NA,TRBD2,14,TRBV5-8,TRBJ2-7,CASSLGLGLYEQYF,TGTGCCAGCAGCCTGGGACTAGGATTATACGAGCAGTACTTC
NA,TRBD1,16,TRBV30,TRBJ1-1,CAWSDSKRGPGTEAFF,TGTGCCTGGAGCGATTCAAAAAGGGGGCCGGGTACTGAAGCTTTCTTT
NA,NA,14,TRBV11-2,TRBJ2-5,CASSLAYRMETQYF,TGTGCCAGCAGCTTAGCCTACAGGATGGAGACCCAGTACTTC
NA,NA,15,TRBV9,TRBJ2-1,CASSVVGGHHNEQFF,TGTGCCAGCAGCGTAGTGGGGGGCCATCACAATGAGCAGTTCTTC
NA,NA,13,TRBV7-3,TRBJ2-3,CASSPQAGDTQYF,TGTGCCAGCAGCCCGCAAGCGGGCGATACGCAGTATTTT
NA,NA,16,TRBV27,TRBJ1-5,CASSLSPLGLNQPQHF,TGTGCCAGCAGTTTATCGCCCCTAGGTCTGAATCAGCCCCAGCATTTT
NA,TRBD1,13,TRBV6-1,TRBJ2-7,CASSGTQGYEQYF,TGTGCCAGCAGTGGAACACAGGGGTACGAGCAGTACTTC
NA,NA,14,TRBV11-2,TRBJ1-2,CASSAPTGSYGYTF,TGTGCCAGCAGCGCCCCCACAGGGAGCTATGGCTACACCTTC
NA,TRBD1,15,TRBV6-6,TRBJ1-5,CASTGGQGAGQPQHF,TGTGCCAGCACCGGAGGACAGGGAGCAGGGCAGCCCCAGCATTTT
NA,NA,12,TRBV28,TRBJ1-5,CASKGGPGPQHF,TGTGCCAGCAAAGGCGGACCAGGGCCCCAGCATTTT
NA,TRBD1,15,TRBV10-3,TRBJ1-2,CAISVSGTGTGGYTF,TGTGCCATCAGTGTCTCCGGGACAGGGACAGGGGGCTACACCTTC
once,NA,16,TRBV19,TRBJ2-1,CASSLTGHSSYNEQFF,TGTGCCAGTAGTTTAACGGGACACAGCTCCTACAATGAGCAGTTCTTC
NA,NA,19,TRBV28,TRBJ2-6,CASSLLPTGPISGANVLTF,TGTGCCAGCAGCCTCCTGCCGACAGGTCCGATCTCTGGGGCCAACGTCCTGACTTTC
NA,NA,17,TRBV9,TRBJ2-2,CASSVDPGRRKSGELFF,TGTGCCAGCAGCGTAGATCCAGGCAGGAGAAAATCCGGGGAGCTGTTTTTT
NA,NA,15,TRBV4-2,TRBJ2-7,CASSPQSYSMGEQYF,TGTGCCAGCAGCCCCCAATCCTATTCCATGGGCGAGCAGTACTTC
NA,NA,14,TRBV10-2,TRBJ2-3,CASTPGRSTDTQYF,TGCGCCAGCACGCCGGGACGAAGCACAGATACGCAGTATTTT
NA,NA,12,TRBV18,TRBJ2-1,CASSPIRNEQFF,TGTGCCAGCTCACCGATACGCAATGAGCAGTTCTTC
once,NA,14,TRBV7-8,TRBJ2-5,CASSLVRARETQYF,TGTGCCAGCAGCTTAGTCAGGGCCCGAGAGACCCAGTACTTC
NA,TRBD1,16,TRBV28,TRBJ2-3,CASSSTGMLSTDTQYF,TGTGCCAGCAGTTCGACAGGGATGTTAAGCACAGATACGCAGTATTTT
once,TRBD1,14,TRBV5-1,TRBJ1-4,CASSLFTGDEKLFF,TGCGCCAGCAGCTTATTCACAGGGGATGAAAAACTGTTTTTT
NA,NA,13,TRBV6-1,TRBJ1-5,CASSEGSRQPQHF,TGTGCCAGCAGTGAAGGGTCGCGACAGCCCCAGCATTTT
NA,TRBD1,15,TRBV4-1,TRBJ2-7,CASSKTGTGYAEQYF,TGCGCCAGCAGCAAGACCGGGACAGGGTATGCCGAGCAGTACTTC
NA,TRBD2,16,TRBV30,TRBJ2-3,CAWIGGTIHPEDTQYF,TGTGCCTGGATTGGGGGGACTATCCACCCGGAGGATACGCAGTATTTT
few,NA,14,TRBV7-9,TRBJ2-5,CASSPGAVRTTQYF,TGTGCCAGCAGCCCCGGGGCAGTCCGGACGACCCAGTACTTC
NA,TRBD1,15,TRBV5-8,TRBJ2-7,CASSLAGTGLYEQYF,TGTGCCAGCAGCTTGGCCGGGACAGGGCTTTACGAGCAGTACTTC
few,NA,14,TRBV7-3,TRBJ2-2,CASSATRATGELFF,TGTGCCAGCAGCGCCACCAGGGCCACCGGGGAGCTGTTTTTT
NA,NA,19,TRBV2,TRBJ2-2,CASSDGASARGRATGELFF,TGTGCCAGCAGTGATGGAGCTAGCGCCCGAGGAAGGGCCACCGGGGAGCTGTTTTTT
once,TRBD2,17,TRBV4-1,TRBJ2-1,CASSQGPGLVFRHEQFF,TGCGCCAGCAGCCAAGGGCCGGGACTAGTTTTTCGCCATGAGCAGTTCTTC
NA,NA,17,TRBV27,TRBJ2-7,CASRALTETSSSYEQYF,TGTGCCAGCAGAGCGCTGACGGAGACTTCCAGCTCCTACGAGCAGTACTTC
NA,NA,15,TRBV2,TRBJ1-4,CASSDGSELPRELFF,TGTGCCAGCAGTGACGGGTCGGAGTTGCCCCGAGAACTGTTTTTT
NA,TRBD1,15,TRBV7-6,TRBJ2-3,CASSWRQGGADTQYF,TGTGCCAGCAGCTGGAGACAGGGGGGGGCAGATACGCAGTATTTT
NA,NA,14,TRBV29-1,TRBJ2-2,CSVRREYRTGELFF,TGCAGCGTTCGTCGGGAGTATAGGACCGGGGAGCTGTTTTTT